This TCR beta chain appears in the sequencing data of a study of shared clonotypes between healthy human individuals. A single count supports this clone. Germline values: CDR1 MDHEN, CDR2 SYDVKM. Deletions cut 2 bases from V and 4 bases from J, with 8 bases between. There are 13 residues in the CDR3. Here immunoSEQ multiplex PCR was the method, and the copy in TCRdb shows in-frame clones only, minus some. The sample shows some 1.5 million clones, around 97% of them seen only once. The specimen sequenced was naive CD4+ T cells sorted from blood. As for subset: CD45RA+ positively selected. The source is a man between 25 and 39 years old in good health. The rearrangement links TRBV28 to TRBJ2-5; unclear D gene. The CDR3 sequence: CASSLTKPETQYF. In DNA form, the CDR3 reads TGTGCCAGCAGTTTAACTAAACCAGAGACCCAGTACTTC.